This TCR beta chain appears in the sequencing data of a study of blood T cell repertoires in COVID-19. Study-wide context: The analysed material was cDNA or gDNA that came from T cells, B-cell-depleted T cells, or PBMCs.

Looked up from germline, CDR1 is SGHAT and CDR2 is FQNNGV. V gave up 0 bases and J gave up 0 bases, with 15 bases separating them. CDR3 length: 18 residues. In the authors' workflow: Amplification of reference gene primers was used by the study to estimate nucleated cell counts. Data came from immunoSEQ multiplex PCR; TCRdb stores just in-frame clones and leaves some out. The V and J calls and clone size come from that table; D and trimming were worked out from the DNA. Here the sample spans 200,000 to 250,000 clones, 70% to 90% being singletons. The sequence came from a woman aged 50 to 60 with active or convalescent COVID-19. The rearrangement uses TRBV11-2 and TRBJ1-3, with TRBD1 as a possible D gene (5 bases). Sequenced input: peripheral blood. The CDR3 loop is CASSLDPGLTVSGNTIYF. CDR3 coding DNA: TGTGCCAGCAGCTTAGATCCGGGACTTACTGTCTCTGGAAACACCATATATTTT.